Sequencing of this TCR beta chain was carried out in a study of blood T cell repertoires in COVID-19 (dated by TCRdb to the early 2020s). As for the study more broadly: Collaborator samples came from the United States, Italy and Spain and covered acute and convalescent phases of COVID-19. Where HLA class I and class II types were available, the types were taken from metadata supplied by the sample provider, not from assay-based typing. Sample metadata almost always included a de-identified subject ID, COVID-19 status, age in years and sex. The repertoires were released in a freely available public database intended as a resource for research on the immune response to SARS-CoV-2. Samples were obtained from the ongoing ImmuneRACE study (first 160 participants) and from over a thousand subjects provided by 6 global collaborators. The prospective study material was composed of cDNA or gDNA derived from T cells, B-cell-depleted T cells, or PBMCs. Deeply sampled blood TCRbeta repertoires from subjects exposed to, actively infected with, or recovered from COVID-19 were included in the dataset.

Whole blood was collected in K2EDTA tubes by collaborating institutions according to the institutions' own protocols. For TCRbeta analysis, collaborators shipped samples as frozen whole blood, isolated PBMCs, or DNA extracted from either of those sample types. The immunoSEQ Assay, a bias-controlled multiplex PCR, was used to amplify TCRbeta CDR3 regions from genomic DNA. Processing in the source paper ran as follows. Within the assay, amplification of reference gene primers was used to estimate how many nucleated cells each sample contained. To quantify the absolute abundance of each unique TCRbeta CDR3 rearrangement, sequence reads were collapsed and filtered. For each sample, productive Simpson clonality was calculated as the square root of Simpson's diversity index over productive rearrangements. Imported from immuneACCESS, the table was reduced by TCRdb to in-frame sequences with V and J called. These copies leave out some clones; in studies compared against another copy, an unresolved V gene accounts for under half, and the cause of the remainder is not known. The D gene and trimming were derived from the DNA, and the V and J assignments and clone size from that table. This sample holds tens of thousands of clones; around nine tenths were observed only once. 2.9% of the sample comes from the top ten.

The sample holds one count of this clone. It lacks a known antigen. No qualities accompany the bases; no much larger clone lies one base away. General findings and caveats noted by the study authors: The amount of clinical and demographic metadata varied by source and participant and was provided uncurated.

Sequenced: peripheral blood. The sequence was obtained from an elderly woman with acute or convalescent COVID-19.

CDR3 loop: CASNSGRYEQYF. DNA sequence: TGTGCCAGCAACTCAGGGAGGTACGAGCAGTACTTC. The chain is assembled from TRBV7-2 and TRBJ2-7, and the D gene may be TRBD2, 6 bases matching. CDR1 is given as SGHTA and CDR2 as FQGNSA, both from the germline V gene. V is clipped by 7 bases and J by 4 bases, and the sequence between their germline boundaries is 11 bases long. The CDR3 goes from the cysteine to the phenylalanine over 12 residues. Of the read, only the CDR3 DNA is kept; its 36 bases are in frame from base 1.